This T cell receptor beta chain was captured in a study of blood T cells in healthy people across ages. The use of a sample-barcoded 5' primer and a J-beta primer mix characterized a second PCR of about 7 to 12 cycles. TCRdb itself ran the 5' RACE reads through MiXCR, one entry per CDR3 protein. The table records roughly 1,100,000 distinct CDR3 sequences, about 23% of them present only once. CDR3 length: 13 residues. Germline V lookup: CDR1 SQVTM, CDR2 ANQGSEA. V lost 6 bases to trimming and J lost 1 base; unmatched junction nucleotides: 5. These data were also reused for a study on T cells of mothers and their children.

Input material: blood. The clonotype was recovered from a girl aged 2 to 9 in good health. The V call is TRBV29-1, the J call TRBJ2-5, with 7 bases lining up with TRBD1. CDR3 DNA: TGCAGCGTCACCGGACAGGCCCAAGAGACCCAGTACTTC. This codes for CSVTGQAQETQYF.